One T cell receptor (beta chain) is described in this entry. What it binds is unknown. Using immunoSEQ multiplex PCR, the repertoire was profiled, and TCRdb retains in-frame clones only, with some absent. The data show tens of thousands of clones, approximately 77% seen once. The record originates from a study of OX40 agonist ivuxolimab in advanced cancers. Overall study context: Allowance was made for prior anti-PD-1, anti-PD-L1 or anti-CTLA-4 therapy, and roughly 40% had some. The study's findings and limits: Dose levels from 0.1 to 3.0 mg/kg saw CD4+ and CD8+ blood T cells expand clonally by week 6.

CDR3 length: 13 amino acids. Looked up from germline, CDR1 is ENHRY and CDR2 is SYGVKD. J was trimmed by 0 bases and V by 8 bases; bases with no gene match: 1. The receptor's source is an adult with an advanced solid tumor such as melanoma, head and neck, liver or kidney cancer. This specimen consisted of CD4+ or CD8+ T cells sorted from blood, obtained in a trial of the OX40 agonist ivuxolimab. The rearrangement links TRBV10-3 to TRBJ1-1; 9 bases line up with TRBD1. The CDR3 loop is CAIGQGMNTEAFF. The CDR3, as DNA: TGTGCCATCGGACAGGGGATGAACACTGAAGCTTTCTTT.